These 8 T cell receptor beta chains were sequenced from one sample in a study of cytomegalovirus exposure and HLA in healthy donors. With 60 Vbeta and 13 Jbeta primers, the PCR was carried out. Sequencing was performed with immunoSEQ multiplex PCR; in TCRdb, only in-frame clones are kept and a portion is missing. Counted here are about 150,000 clones, over 65% occurring once; the ten biggest clones make up approximately 1.3%. The specimen was PBMCs. The receptor source for this set is a woman in her 30s in good health and CMV-seropositive.

This clone was observed a handful of times. This sequence joins TRBV4-3 and TRBJ1-4; 9 bases agree with TRBD1. Germline values: CDR1 LGHNA, CDR2 YSLEER. The CDR3 contains 15 residues. Trimming cost V 3 bases and J 10 bases; bases outside gene matches: 9. This CDR3 reads CASSHPGQGDSKLFF. In DNA, the CDR3 is TGCGCCAGCAGCCACCCGGGACAGGGTGACTCAAAACTGTTTTTT.

The chain has TRBV19 and TRBJ1-2, with TRBD1 matching 10 bases. Trimming removed 6 bases from V and 4 bases from J; junction bases left unmatched: 11. This CDR3 has 16 residues. Germline-derived CDR1 and CDR2 are LNHDA and SQIVND (reference sequence). The CDR3 nucleotides are TGTGCCAGTAGCGCAAACGACAGGGGGCAGGCCTATGGCTACACCTTC. It specifies CASSANDRGQAYGYTF.

This clone came up once. The rearrangement joins TRBV15 to TRBJ2-7, with D possibly matching TRBD1 (6 bases). Germline V lookup: CDR1 LNHNV, CDR2 YYDKDF (reference sequence). The V gene lost 0 bases and the J gene lost 5 bases, with 14 bases spanning the gap. The CDR3 runs 15 residues. The CDR3 is CATSREGRGSDEQYF. CDR3 coding DNA: TGTGCCACCAGCAGAGAGGGCAGGGGTTCTGACGAGCAGTACTTC.

The V call is TRBV7-5, the J call TRBJ1-2. TRBV7-5 counts as a pseudogene. CDR3 length equals 16 residues. The CDR3 DNA is TGTGTCAGAAGCTTAGCGCGATCAAGCGTCCGTAGTGGCTACACCTTC. It is translated as CVRSLARSSVRSGYTF.

J is TRBJ2-3 and V is TRBV6-5, with TRBD2 matching over 7 bases. J lost 2 bases, V lost 6 bases, and 8 bases had no gene match. The CDR3 totals 15 residues. CDR1 MNHEY and CDR2 SVGAGI come from the germline V gene. The CDR3 loop reads CASRGDYRTTDTQYF. The CDR3 DNA follows: TGTGCCAGCAGGGGGGACTACCGTACCACAGATACGCAGTATTTT.

The chain recombines TRBV10-1 with TRBJ1-2; D perhaps matches TRBD1 (6 bases). The CDR3 extends over 16 amino acids. CDR1 is WNHNN and CDR2 is SYGVQD in the germline V gene (reference sequence). Trimming pared 10 bases from V and 8 bases from J, leaving 29 bases between. The DNA for the CDR3 is TGCGCCACCAGGACGGGACAACCCTTCGCGCATGGCGGCTACACCTTC. Protein sequence: CATRTGQPFAHGGYTF.

This rearrangement joins TRBV11-3 to TRBJ2-5; 7 positions match TRBD2. From germline, CDR1 is SGHNT and CDR2 YENEEA. The junction had 8 bases not matched to a gene; V was cut back by 2 bases and J by 2 bases. This CDR3 has 16 residues. CDR3 coding DNA: TGTGCCAGCAGCTTACGGAGGGGAGGGATTCAAGAGACCCAGTACTTC. Protein product: CASSLRRGGIQETQYF.

J is TRBJ2-7 and V is TRBV5-1; D perhaps matches TRBD2 (6 bases). The germline V gene encodes CDR1 SGHRS and CDR2 YFSETQ. Deletions cut 2 bases from V and 6 bases from J, with 12 bases between. The CDR3 covers 13 residues. CDR3 bases: TGCGCCAGCAGCTTCCTCGGAGGGGTCGAGCAGTACTTC. Translating it yields CASSFLGGVEQYF.